Given below is one T cell receptor (beta chain) in context. Its matching antigen is unknown. This sample was taken from a study of STAT3 mutations in large granular lymphocyte leukemia. Study-level information: Canonical activating STAT3 mutations were detected in roughly half of the longitudinally sequenced T-LGLL patients. Regarding the study as a whole: Every T-cell large granular lymphocyte leukemia patient had at least one immunodominant TCR beta clonotype.

TCRbeta libraries averaged around 37,000 productive templates per sample. TCRdb's table, derived via immunoSEQ multiplex PCR, lists solely in-frame clones and lacks some. Here the sample spans approximately 17,000 clones, 84% being singletons. Source material: peripheral blood mononuclear cells. The TCR comes from a man between 50 and 59 years old with T-cell large granular lymphocyte leukemia. Some clones in this sample may be carry-over from other donors' samples.

CDR3 amino acids: CASSLFPTRERGVSADTQYF. DNA for the CDR3: TGCGCCAGCAGCTTGTTTCCTACTCGTGAGCGGGGTGTTAGCGCAGATACGCAGTATTTT. J is TRBJ2-3 and V is TRBV5-1; 7 positions match TRBD2. This CDR3 contains 20 residues. Trimming took 1 base from V and 4 from J; bases not matched to a gene: 21. Germline V gives CDR1 SGHRS, CDR2 YFSETQ.